A single sample is the source of the 30 T cell receptor beta chains below, sequenced in a study of blood T cell repertoires in COVID-19. Libraries were prepared by immunoSEQ multiplex PCR; TCRdb keeps only in-frame clonotypes and omits some of them. The sample lists around 300,000 clones; roughly 87% were seen once. The sample comprised peripheral blood. Receptors originate from a man aged 50-59 years with active or convalescent COVID-19.

The V call is TRBV11-3, the J call TRBJ2-3; TRBD2 aligns across 7 bases. The CDR3 is made up of 15 amino acids. Losses at the gene ends were 3 bases for V and 4 bases for J; bases not matched to a gene: 7. Germline values: CDR1 SGHNT, CDR2 YENEEA. CDR3 nucleotides: TGTGCCAGCAGCTTCGGGGGAGGGGAGGCAGATACGCAGTATTTT. This gives the protein CASSFGGGEADTQYF.

The V gene is TRBV30, the J gene TRBJ2-1; D possibly corresponds to TRBD1 (6 bases). Germline values: CDR1 GTSNPN, CDR2 SVGIG (reference sequence). Trimming left V 5 bases short and J 6 bases short, with 11 bases between. This CDR3 spans 12 amino acids. The CDR3 loop reads CAWDTGFNEQFF. As DNA, the CDR3 is TGTGCCTGGGACACAGGGTTCAATGAGCAGTTCTTC.

This chain uses TRBV5-1 with TRBJ1-2; a possible D gene is TRBD1 (5 bases). V lost 0 bases, J lost 5 bases, and 11 bases lay in between. This CDR3 has 14 amino acids. CDR1 and CDR2 from the germline V gene are SGHRS and YFSETQ. In nucleotides, the CDR3 is TGCGCCAGCAGCTTGGGAACAGGATTATATGGCTACACCTTC. Protein sequence: CASSLGTGLYGYTF.

The rearrangement links TRBV9 to TRBJ2-7, with a possible D match to TRBD2 (6 bases). CDR3 length: 13 residues. Deletions cut 0 bases from V and 5 bases from J, with 9 bases between. Germline-derived CDR1 and CDR2 are SGDLS and YYNGEE. Here the CDR3 reads CASSVDWGDEQYF. The CDR3, as DNA: TGTGCCAGCAGCGTAGACTGGGGGGACGAGCAGTACTTC.

CDR3 protein: CATSRARRGIYEQYF. In DNA, the CDR3 is TGTGCCACCAGCAGAGCCCGCAGGGGTATCTACGAGCAGTACTTC. The rearrangement joins TRBV15 to TRBJ2-7; D is possibly TRBD1 (6 bases). V was cut by 1 base and J by 3 bases, with 13 bases left in between. The CDR3 is 15 residues long. CDR1 is LNHNV, CDR2 YYDKDF, per germline (reference sequence).

The sample holds a few counts of this clone. This chain links TRBV11-2 with TRBJ2-3, with TRBD2 as a possible D gene (6 bases). From germline, CDR1 is SGHAT and CDR2 FQNNGV. The CDR3 sequence is 15 residues long. The V gene lost 3 bases and the J gene lost 0 bases, with 10 bases spanning the gap. The CDR3 DNA is TGTGCCAGCAGCTTTTTCGGGGGAAGCACAGATACGCAGTATTTT. The encoded protein is CASSFFGGSTDTQYF.

This clone was observed many times. The CDR3 DNA sequence: TGTGCCAGCAGCCCTAGGGCTAGCCCTACCGGGGAGCTGTTTTTT. It translates to CASSPRASPTGELFF. This chain links TRBV9 with TRBJ2-2; D might be TRBD2 (5 bases). The CDR3 runs 15 residues. The V and J ends lost 4 bases and 5 bases respectively, with 15 bases between them. Germline loops: CDR1 SGDLS, CDR2 YYNGEE.

V is TRBV7-9 and J is TRBJ1-2; no firm D call. The V and J ends lost 5 bases and 6 bases respectively, with 13 bases between them. The CDR3 extends over 13 amino acids. Germline assignment: CDR1 SEHNR and CDR2 FQNEAQ (reference sequence). The CDR3 sequence: CASSKLAGDGYTF. The CDR3 bases are TGTGCCAGCAGCAAATTAGCCGGGGATGGCTACACCTTC. The full variable domain, its missing parts supplied by reference TRBV7-9 and TRBJ1-2, is DTGVSQNPRHKITKRGQNVTFRCDPISEHNRLYWYRQTLGQGPEFLTYFQNEAQLEKSRLLSDRFSAERPKGSFSTLEIQRTEQGDSAMYLCASSKLAGDGYTFGSGTRLTVV.

The chain carries TRBV3-1 (or the pseudogene TRBV3-2) and TRBJ2-3, with D possibly being TRBD2 (6 bases). The CDR3 contains 15 residues. The V end was cut by 4 bases, the J end by 0 bases, with 11 bases between. Germline V lookup: CDR1 LGHDT, CDR2 YNNKEL (reference sequence). The DNA of the CDR3 is TGTGCCAGCAGCCCCACCGGGACTAGCACAGATACGCAGTATTTT. It yields the protein CASSPTGTSTDTQYF.

The chain is built from TRBV14 and TRBJ1-6; a possible D gene is TRBD1 (5 bases). Germline CDR1 reads SGHDN; CDR2 reads FVKESK. V lost 2 bases and J 3 bases, leaving 11 bases between the germline ends. The CDR3 spans 16 residues. CDR3 coding DNA: TGTGCCAGCAGCCAACGGGCGGGGGGCTATAATTCACCCCTCCACTTT. Encoded protein: CASSQRAGGYNSPLHF.

The sample holds a few counts of this clone. The genes are TRBV13 and TRBJ2-5, with TRBD2 identical over 11 bases. The CDR3 is 17 residues long. CDR1 and CDR2 from the germline V gene are PRHDT and FYEKMQ (reference sequence). Losses at the gene ends were 5 bases for V and 2 bases for J; bases not matched to a gene: 10. The CDR3 nucleotides read TGTGCCAGCAGCCCCGGGCTAGCGGGAGGAAAACAAGAGACCCAGTACTTC. This translates into CASSPGLAGGKQETQYF. The full variable domain, with the rest looked up from reference TRBV13 and TRBJ2-5, is AAGVIQSPRHLIKEKRETATLKCYPIPRHDTVYWYQQGPGQDPQFLISFYEKMQSDKGSIPDRFSAQQFSDYHSELNMSSLELGDSALYFCASSPGLAGGKQETQYFGPGTRLLVL.

The V and J genes are TRBV2 and TRBJ2-5; no reliable D call. V lost 6 bases, J lost 4 bases, and 9 bases lay in between. This CDR3 has 12 amino acids. Per the germline V gene, CDR1 is SNHLY and CDR2 is FYNNEI. The chain's CDR3 is CASRSEVETQYF. The CDR3 nucleotides read TGTGCCAGCAGGTCTGAGGTAGAGACCCAGTACTTC.

The rearrangement joins TRBV27 to TRBJ1-1; the D is unclear. The CDR3 length is 13 residues. V was clipped by 6 bases and J by 1 base, with 9 bases between them. Looked up from germline, CDR1 is MNHEY and CDR2 is SMNVEV (reference sequence). The CDR3 region has the DNA TGTGCCAGCAGATCACCAGGGAACACTGAAGCTTTCTTT. Its protein product is CASRSPGNTEAFF.

Here the CDR3 reads CASSRGSGRAMDEQFF. The CDR3 region has the DNA TGTGCCAGCAGCCGAGGTAGCGGGAGGGCCATGGATGAGCAGTTCTTC. The rearrangement links TRBV14 to TRBJ2-1; 11 bases agree with TRBD2. Germline CDR1 reads SGHDN; CDR2 reads FVKESK. V trimming: 4 bases; J trimming: 8 bases; junction bases outside the gene matches: 10. The CDR3 sequence is 16 residues long.

This chain links TRBV10-1 with TRBJ2-3; D might be TRBD2 (6 bases). Germline CDR1 reads WNHNN; CDR2 reads SYGVQD (reference sequence). The CDR3 contains 14 residues. With 3 bases removed from V and 1 base from J, the gap between germline ends came to 8 bases. The CDR3, as DNA: TGCGCCAGCAGTGACCAGCGGGGCACAGATACGCAGTATTTT. Protein product: CASSDQRGTDTQYF.

V gene TRBV27 combines with J gene TRBJ1-6, with D perhaps TRBD1 (6 bases). Germline lookup yields CDR1 MNHEY and CDR2 SMNVEV (reference sequence). The CDR3 consists of 13 residues. The V end was cut by 6 bases, the J end by 8 bases, with 11 bases between. The CDR3 DNA sequence: TGTGCCAGCAGGGGGCAGGGGTATTCACCCCTCCACTTT. Amino acids: CASRGQGYSPLHF.

The V gene is TRBV18, the J gene TRBJ1-3, with TRBD1 as a possible D gene (5 bases). This CDR3 spans 15 amino acids. In germline, CDR1 is KGHSH, CDR2 LQKENI. Between the trimmed V and J ends, which lost 6 bases and 0 bases, there was a span of 12 bases. CDR3 coding DNA: TGTGCCAGCTCGACACAGGATTTCTCTGGAAACACCATATATTTT. Amino acid sequence: CASSTQDFSGNTIYF.

Concerning this clone: The sample holds other DNA sequences that translate to the same CDR3. In nucleotides, the CDR3 is TGTGCCAGCAGTTTGACTGTCTATGGCTACACCTTC. Encoded protein: CASSLTVYGYTF. The chain couples TRBV7-9 to TRBJ1-2; D gene ambiguous. From germline, CDR1 is SEHNR and CDR2 FQNEAQ (reference sequence). The CDR3 contains 12 residues. The germline V and J ends were trimmed by 6 bases and 4 bases, with 9 bases remaining between them.

The chain joins TRBV2 to TRBJ1-1; D is perhaps TRBD1 (6 bases). Germline CDR1 is SNHLY and CDR2 is FYNNEI. The CDR3 contains 11 residues. V lost 6 bases, J lost 5 bases, and 7 bases lay in between. The CDR3 sequence: CASRGQTEAFF. The CDR3 DNA follows: TGTGCCAGCAGAGGACAGACTGAAGCTTTCTTT.

The chain is built from TRBV19 and TRBJ1-1; D call uncertain. CDR1 is LNHDA and CDR2 is SQIVND in the germline V gene (reference sequence). V shed 6 bases and J shed 2 bases, with 10 bases lying between them. This CDR3 is built from 13 residues. The chain's CDR3 is CASRKTVNTEAFF. The DNA for the CDR3 is TGTGCCAGTAGGAAAACGGTTAACACTGAAGCTTTCTTT. The variable domain in full, with the rest retrieved from reference TRBV19 and TRBJ1-1, is DGGITQSPKYLFRKEGQNVTLSCEQNLNHDAMYWYRQDPGQGLRLIYYSQIVNDFQKGDIAEGYSVSREKKESFPLTVTSAQKNPTAFYLCASRKTVNTEAFFGQGTRLTVV.

This chain connects TRBV12-3 or TRBV12-4 to TRBJ2-7, with D unresolved. Trimming pared 3 bases from V and 2 bases from J, leaving 5 bases between. The CDR3 extends over 12 amino acids. CDR3 residues: CASSFYTYEQYF. The CDR3 DNA reads TGTGCCAGCAGTTTCTATACCTACGAGCAGTACTTC.

This rearrangement joins TRBV4-2 to TRBJ2-1; a weak D match, TRBD2 (6 bases). Germline V gene data show CDR1 as LGHNA and CDR2 as YNFKEQ. The V gene lost 4 bases and the J gene lost 0 bases, with 19 bases spanning the gap. The CDR3 sequence is 18 residues long. The CDR3 loop reads CASSRTRATLASYNEQFF. CDR3 nucleotide sequence: TGTGCCAGCAGCCGGACAAGGGCTACACTAGCCTCCTACAATGAGCAGTTCTTC.

This rearrangement joins TRBV7-3 to TRBJ2-5, with D possibly TRBD2 on 5 matching bases. V lost 5 bases, J lost 4 bases, and 11 bases lay in between. The germline V gene has CDR1 SGHTA and CDR2 FQGTGA. CDR3 length equals 13 residues. The CDR3 coding sequence is TGTGCCAGCAGCCCCGCCGGGGTAGAGACCCAGTACTTC. This translates into CASSPAGVETQYF.

The chain uses TRBV2 and TRBJ2-5; D is undetermined. The CDR3 is made up of 12 amino acids. Germline V gives CDR1 SNHLY, CDR2 FYNNEI. Trimming removed 6 bases from V and 4 bases from J, with 9 bases in between. The CDR3 spells CASRARGETQYF. The CDR3 coding sequence is TGTGCCAGCAGGGCTAGAGGAGAGACCCAGTACTTC.

The chain combines TRBV18 with TRBJ1-2, with 9 bases matching TRBD1. The CDR3 totals 15 residues. V lost 3 bases to trimming and J lost 4 bases; unmatched junction nucleotides: 6. In germline, CDR1 is KGHSH, CDR2 LQKENI. CDR3 DNA sequence: TGTGCCAGCTCACCTTCCGGGACAGGGATCTATGGCTACACCTTC. Translation: CASSPSGTGIYGYTF.

The V gene is TRBV10-3, the J gene TRBJ1-1; 9 nucleotides match TRBD1. V shed 2 bases, J shed 1 base, and the junction held 2 bases outside the gene matches. The CDR3 length is 15 residues. Germline V gives CDR1 ENHRY, CDR2 SYGVKD. CDR3 coding DNA: TGTGCCATCAGTGAGCGGGACAGGGAGAACACTGAAGCTTTCTTT. Its translation: CAISERDRENTEAFF.

The chain employs TRBV7-2 and TRBJ2-7, with 7 bases matching TRBD1. With V trimmed by 5 bases and J by 3 bases, 7 bases remained unmatched. This CDR3 has 14 amino acids. CDR1 and CDR2 (germline): SGHTA, FQGNSA. The CDR3 nucleotides read TGTGCCAGCAGCCCCAACCAGGGGGACTACGAGCAGTACTTC. Amino acid sequence: CASSPNQGDYEQYF.

The J gene is TRBJ2-3, the V gene TRBV7-2; 7 nucleotides line up with TRBD1. V shed 2 bases, J shed 13 bases, and the junction held 9 bases outside the gene matches. CDR1 is SGHTA, CDR2 FQGNSA, per germline. The CDR3 spans 13 residues. CDR3 loop: CASSLYPPDRKYF. The CDR3 DNA reads TGTGCCAGCAGCTTATACCCCCCGGACAGGAAGTATTTT.

The genes are TRBV7-9 and TRBJ1-2; unclear D gene. Trimming took 2 bases from V and 8 from J, leaving 6 bases between them. The CDR3 consists of 11 residues. In germline, CDR1 is SEHNR, CDR2 FQNEAQ (reference sequence). The CDR3 nucleotides are TGTGCCAGCAGCTTATATGAGGGCTACACCTTC. This sequence encodes CASSLYEGYTF.

The V and J genes are TRBV7-2 and TRBJ2-2; D possibly corresponds to TRBD1 (6 bases). Trimming took 5 bases from V and 4 from J, leaving 14 bases between them. This CDR3 comprises 15 residues. From germline, CDR1 is SGHTA and CDR2 FQGNSA. The CDR3: CASSPGQWGTGELFF. Written as DNA, the CDR3 is TGTGCCAGCAGCCCCGGACAGTGGGGCACCGGGGAGCTGTTTTTT. The whole variable domain, remainder taken from reference TRBV7-2 and TRBJ2-2, is GAGVSQSPSNKVTEKGKDVELRCDPISGHTALYWYRQSLGQGLEFLIYFQGNSAPDKSGLPSDRFSAERTGGSVSTLTIQRTQQEDSAVYLCASSPGQWGTGELFFGEGSRLTVL.